One sample yielded the 27 T cell receptor beta chains listed below, sequenced in a study of CD8 T cells in Susac syndrome. cDNA came from approximately 0.5 to 1 ug RNA primed by random hexamers. MiXCR, applied by TCRdb to the immunoSEQ multiplex PCR reads, yields one record per CDR3 protein. This sample has 150,000 to 200,000 distinct CDR3 sequences, with 75% to 95% found just once. The sequenced sample was CD4+ T cells from PBMCs. The receptors here all came from a human donor with Susac syndrome.

The chain employs TRBV5-1 and TRBJ1-2; 7 nucleotides line up with TRBD1. This CDR3 is built from 14 residues. The trim removed 0 bases at V and 2 bases at J, leaving 1 base unmatched. Germline CDR1 reads SGHRS; CDR2 reads YFSETQ. In DNA, the CDR3 is TGCGCCAGCAGCTTGGCGACAGGGAACTATGGCTACACCTTC. Translated, it gives CASSLATGNYGYTF.

This chain uses TRBV6-5 with TRBJ1-1; D is undetermined. CDR3 length equals 15 residues. The germline V and J ends were trimmed by 0 bases and 1 base, with 9 bases remaining between them. The germline V gene encodes CDR1 MNHEY and CDR2 SVGAGI. CDR3 DNA sequence: TGTGCCAGCAGTTACTCGTACCGGGAGAACACTGAAGCTTTCTTT. Amino acids: CASSYSYRENTEAFF.

The chain recombines TRBV18 with TRBJ1-2; D is perhaps TRBD1 (5 bases). This CDR3 is built from 15 residues. V lost 3 bases to trimming and J lost 7 bases, with 18 bases between them. Germline CDR1 reads KGHSH; CDR2 reads LQKENI. CDR3 in amino acids: CASSPPGLGNGGYTF. The DNA for the CDR3 is TGTGCCAGCTCACCTCCGGGACTAGGGAATGGTGGCTACACCTTC.

The chain uses TRBV18 and TRBJ2-2, with D uncertain. There are 16 residues in the CDR3. Germline CDR1 KGHSH, CDR2 LQKENI. Trimming removed 6 bases at V and 0 bases at J, with 14 bases between. CDR3 nucleotide sequence: TGTGCCAGCTCCCTACGACGACTTGCGAACACCGGGGAGCTGTTTTTT. Its protein is CASSLRRLANTGELFF.

The chain joins TRBV3-1 to TRBJ2-7, with TRBD1 matching 7 bases. This CDR3 is built from 14 residues. Germline assignment: CDR1 LGHDT and CDR2 YNNKEL (reference sequence). The trim removed 2 bases at V and 4 bases at J, leaving 5 bases unmatched. The DNA for the CDR3 is TGTGCCAGCAGCCAACCGGGACAGCTTTACGAGCAGTACTTC. Residues: CASSQPGQLYEQYF.

CDR3 bases: TGTGCCAGCAGTATAGACCCGGGACAGGGCATAGGCACTGAAGCTTTCTTT. Its protein product is CASSIDPGQGIGTEAFF. The rearrangement joins TRBV7-3 to TRBJ1-1; 9 bases line up with TRBD1. Germline CDR1 SGHTA, CDR2 FQGTGA. The V and J ends lost 6 bases and 4 bases, in that order; junction bases with no gene match: 15. This CDR3 comprises 17 residues.

This clonotype came up a few times. The chain recombines TRBV19 with TRBJ2-5, with D possibly TRBD1 on 6 matching bases. Germline V gives CDR1 LNHDA, CDR2 SQIVND (reference sequence). V gave up 3 bases and J gave up 3 bases, with 8 bases separating them. This CDR3 contains 13 residues. The CDR3 region is CASSIGQKETQYF. CDR3 bases: TGTGCCAGTAGTATCGGACAGAAAGAGACCCAGTACTTC.

The sample holds a few counts of this clonotype. J is TRBJ2-7 and V is TRBV20-1, with 7 bases identical to TRBD2. J gave up 7 bases and V 3 bases, and 3 bases lay outside the gene matches. This CDR3 comprises 11 residues. CDR1 is DFQATT, CDR2 SNEGSKA, per germline (reference sequence). The CDR3 reads CSARGGREQYF. CDR3 nucleotide sequence: TGCAGTGCTAGGGGAGGGAGGGAGCAGTACTTC.

The V call is TRBV2, the J call TRBJ1-6, with TRBD1 as a possible D gene (6 bases). Trimming removed 1 base at V and 7 bases at J, with 11 bases between. In germline, CDR1 is SNHLY, CDR2 FYNNEI. The CDR3 loop spans 15 amino acids. The CDR3 sequence: CASSEDEGGNSPLHF. CDR3 DNA: TGTGCCAGCAGTGAAGACGAGGGGGGAAATTCACCCCTCCACTTT.

The chain recombines TRBV5-1 with TRBJ2-2; 8 nucleotides agree with TRBD1. Trimming removed 8 bases from V and 5 bases from J; junction bases left unmatched: 17. Germline CDR1 reads SGHRS; CDR2 reads YFSETQ. The CDR3 has 17 amino acids. CDR3 protein: CASSIPRGREVTGELFF. The CDR3 nucleotides are TGCGCCAGTTCAATCCCCAGGGGGCGAGAAGTAACCGGGGAGCTGTTTTTT.

This sequence joins TRBV30 and TRBJ1-5; 7 bases map to TRBD1. This CDR3 spans 13 amino acids. V lost 5 bases, J lost 3 bases, and 4 bases stayed unmatched. Germline V CDR1 and CDR2: GTSNPN, SVGIG (reference sequence). CDR3 DNA: TGTGCCTGGCAGGGACAGACCAATCAGCCCCAGCATTTT. Its protein is CAWQGQTNQPQHF.

The chain employs TRBV9 and TRBJ1-2; D possibly corresponds to TRBD1 (6 bases). Trimming removed 5 bases from V and 4 bases from J, with 12 bases in between. The CDR3 covers 13 residues. Germline V gene sequence: CDR1 SGDLS, CDR2 YYNGEE. In DNA form, the CDR3 reads TGTGCCAGCAGTTCGGGGGCCACCTATGGCTACACCTTC. This encodes CASSSGATYGYTF.

CDR3 coding DNA: TGTGCCAGCAGTGGTTGGACGGCCACTGAAGCTTTCTTT. It is translated as CASSGWTATEAFF. The chain couples TRBV25-1 to TRBJ1-1, with unresolved D. Trimming pared 4 bases from V and 4 bases from J, leaving 10 bases between. Germline V gene sequence: CDR1 MGHDK, CDR2 SYGVNS. The CDR3 runs 13 residues.

The chain carries TRBV30 and TRBJ1-1; TRBD1 might be the D (5 bases). V was pared by 2 bases and J by 4 bases, with 11 bases between. The CDR3 has 13 residues. The germline CDR1 and CDR2 sequences are GTSNPN and SVGIG (reference sequence). The CDR3 DNA reads as TGTGCCTGGAGTCGGGGGTTCGGCACTGAAGCTTTCTTT. This codes for CAWSRGFGTEAFF. Using reference TRBV30 and TRBJ1-1 for the parts outside the CDR3, the full variable domain is SQTIHQWPATLVQPVGSPLSLECTVEGTSNPNLYWYRQAAGRGLQLLFYSVGIGQISSEVPQNLSASRPQDRQFILSSKKLLLSDSGFYLCAWSRGFGTEAFFGQGTRLTVV.

This clonotype was seen just once. This CDR3 is CSVAGLAGQPNTGELFF. Here the CDR3 DNA reads TGCAGCGTCGCTGGACTAGCGGGGCAACCGAACACCGGGGAGCTGTTTTTT. J is TRBJ2-2 and V is TRBV29-1, with 12 nucleotides matching TRBD2. This CDR3 spans 17 amino acids. CDR1 and CDR2 from the germline V gene are SQVTM and ANQGSEA. V gave up 6 bases and J gave up 0 bases; unmatched junction bases: 8.

The chain links TRBV11-2 to TRBJ2-2; 7 nucleotides align to TRBD1. After removal of 8 bases from V and 6 bases from J, the junction contained 6 bases not matched to a gene. The germline gives CDR1 SGHAT, CDR2 FQNNGV. The CDR3 spans 13 residues. The CDR3 DNA is TGTGCCAGCGGAACAGGGGTCCCCGGGGAGCTGTTTTTT. Protein: CASGTGVPGELFF.

DNA of the CDR3: TGCGCCAGCAGCTTGGGAGCGTCAGGAGTACGGGCTAACTATGGCTACACCTTC. Residues: CASSLGASGVRANYGYTF. The V and J genes are TRBV5-1 and TRBJ1-2, with no clear D. Germline CDR1 reads SGHRS; CDR2 reads YFSETQ. Trimming took 0 bases from V and 0 from J, leaving 18 bases between them. There are 18 residues in the CDR3.

V is TRBV11-1 and J is TRBJ1-1, with D possibly being TRBD1 (6 bases). Germline V gene sequence: CDR1 SGHAT, CDR2 FQDESV (reference sequence). Deletions cut 1 base from V and 4 bases from J, with 13 bases between. CDR3 length equals 15 residues. This CDR3 reads CASSLVGGLGTEAFF. CDR3 coding DNA: TGTGCCAGCAGCTTAGTTGGGGGCCTGGGCACTGAAGCTTTCTTT.

This clonotype was counted between two and nine times. V gene TRBV9 combines with J gene TRBJ2-7; 9 bases line up with TRBD1. This CDR3 spans 14 amino acids. Germline-derived CDR1 and CDR2 are SGDLS and YYNGEE. Germline trimming cut 4 bases from V and 2 bases from J; bases unmatched to any gene: 4. The CDR3 nucleotides are TGTGCCAGCAGCAAGGGACAGGGTGCCTACGAGCAGTACTTC. It encodes CASSKGQGAYEQYF.

The V call is TRBV19, the J call TRBJ1-6; the D is unclear. Germline values: CDR1 LNHDA, CDR2 SQIVND (reference sequence). V shed 3 bases and J shed 11 bases, with 8 bases lying between them. The CDR3 is 12 residues long. CDR3 coding DNA: TGTGCCAGTAGTATGAGCGAGGCACCCCTCCACTTT. Residues: CASSMSEAPLHF.

Written as DNA, the CDR3 is TGTGCCAGCAGCCAAGGGACAGGGGGCAAGGGAACTGAAGCTTTCTTT. Protein sequence: CASSQGTGGKGTEAFF. The genes are TRBV3-1 and TRBJ1-1; TRBD1 matches 11 bases. After removal of 1 base from V and 5 bases from J, the junction contained 6 bases not matched to a gene. The CDR3 totals 16 residues. The V gene's germline CDR1 is LGHDT and CDR2 YNNKEL (reference sequence). Based on the CDR3 plus reference TRBV3-1 and TRBJ1-1, the full variable domain is DTAVSQTPKYLVTQMGNDKSIKCEQNLGHDTMYWYKQDSKKFLKIMFSYNNKELIINETVPNRFSPKSPDKAHLNLHINSLELGDSAVYFCASSQGTGGKGTEAFFGQGTRLTVV.

The V gene is TRBV2, the J gene TRBJ1-2; a possible D gene is TRBD1 (6 bases). This CDR3 is built from 13 residues. Trimming removed 1 base from V and 7 bases from J, with 10 bases in between. Germline V gene sequence: CDR1 SNHLY, CDR2 FYNNEI. The CDR3: CASSEGQDSGYTF. The CDR3 DNA follows: TGTGCCAGCAGTGAAGGACAGGACTCTGGCTACACCTTC.

The chain couples TRBV12-3 or TRBV12-4 to TRBJ1-3; the D gene is possibly TRBD1 (6 bases). The V end was cut by 7 bases, the J end by 0 bases, with 13 bases between. This CDR3 contains 15 residues. The CDR3 region is CASTRTVSSGNTIYF. The CDR3 coding sequence is TGTGCCAGCACACGGACAGTGAGCTCTGGAAACACCATATATTTT.

The chain uses TRBV11-1 and TRBJ1-4, with 7 bases matching TRBD1. CDR3 length: 13 amino acids. Germline assignment: CDR1 SGHAT and CDR2 FQDESV (reference sequence). J gave up 4 bases and V 4 bases, and 0 bases lay outside the gene matches. CDR3 residues: CASSWDSNEKLFF. CDR3 sequence (DNA): TGTGCCAGCAGCTGGGACAGTAATGAAAAACTGTTTTTT.

The V call is TRBV20-1, the J call TRBJ2-3; 8 nucleotides align to TRBD1. Losses at the gene ends were 3 bases for V and 4 bases for J; bases not matched to a gene: 9. The CDR3 contains 15 residues. The germline CDR1 and CDR2 sequences are DFQATT and SNEGSKA (reference sequence). CDR3 protein: CSARTDRGLADTQYF. The CDR3 nucleotides are TGCAGTGCTAGGACCGACAGGGGTTTAGCAGATACGCAGTATTTT.

This rearrangement joins TRBV24-1 to TRBJ2-1; D is unclear. The V end was cut by 3 bases, the J end by 6 bases, with 5 bases between. Germline V gene sequence: CDR1 KGHDR, CDR2 SFDVKD. The CDR3 covers 12 residues. As DNA, the CDR3 is TGTGCCACCAGTGATGCGGCCAATGAGCAGTTCTTC. This encodes CATSDAANEQFF.

This chain connects TRBV6-5 to TRBJ2-5, with a tentative D call TRBD2 (6 bases). Germline CDR1 and CDR2: MNHEY and SVGAGI. V was shortened by 0 bases and J by 3 bases, with 11 bases between the two germline ends. CDR3 length equals 15 residues. The CDR3 here is CASSYSLGGKETQYF. CDR3 nucleotide sequence: TGTGCCAGCAGTTACTCGTTGGGAGGAAAAGAGACCCAGTACTTC.